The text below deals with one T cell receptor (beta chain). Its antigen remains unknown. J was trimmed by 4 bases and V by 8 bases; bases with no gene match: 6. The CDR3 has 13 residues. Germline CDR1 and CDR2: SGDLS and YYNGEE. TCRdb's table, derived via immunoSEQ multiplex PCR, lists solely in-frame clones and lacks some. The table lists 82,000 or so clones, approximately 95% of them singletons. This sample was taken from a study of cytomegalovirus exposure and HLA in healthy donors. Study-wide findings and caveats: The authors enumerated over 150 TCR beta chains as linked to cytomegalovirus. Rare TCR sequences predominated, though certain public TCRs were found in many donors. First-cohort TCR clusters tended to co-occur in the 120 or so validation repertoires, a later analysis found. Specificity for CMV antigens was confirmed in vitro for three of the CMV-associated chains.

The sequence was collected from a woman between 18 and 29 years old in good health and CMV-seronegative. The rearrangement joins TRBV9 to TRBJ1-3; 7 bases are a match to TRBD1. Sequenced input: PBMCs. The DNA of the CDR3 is TGTGCCAGGACAGGGCCTTGCGGAAACACCATATATTTT. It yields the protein CARTGPCGNTIYF. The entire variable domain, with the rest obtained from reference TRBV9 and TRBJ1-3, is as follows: DSGVTQTPKHLITATGQRVTLRCSPRSGDLSVYWYQQSLDQGLQFLIQYYNGEERAKGNILERFSAQQFPDLHSELNLSSLELGDSALYFCARTGPCGNTIYFGEGSWLTVV.